These T cell receptor beta chains were read from a single sample in a study of STAT5B mutations in CD4+ large granular lymphocyte leukemia. Measured with immunoSEQ multiplex PCR; TCRdb has only the in-frame clones, and not every one. The sample holds thousands of clones; roughly 91% are singletons and the top ten take around 50%. The sequenced material came from PBMCs. These receptors all come from an older woman with CD4+ T-cell large granular lymphocyte leukemia. The CDR3 runs from the conserved cysteine through the conserved F or W. A D gene is named only where the DNA matches it firmly. Clone size is stated in some rows and not others, as once, few, many or a class when expanded.

clone size: NA; D gene: NA; J gene: TRBJ1-1; V gene: TRBV6-6; CDR3 protein: CASVPAGTNTEAFF; CDR3 DNA: TGTGCCAGTGTCCCGGCAGGGACGAACACTGAAGCTTTCTTT
clone size: NA; D gene: NA; J gene: TRBJ1-5; V gene: TRBV9; CDR3 protein: CASSLGADYSNQPQHF; CDR3 DNA: TGTGCCAGCAGTCTCGGGGCAGACTATAGCAATCAGCCCCAGCATTTT
clone size: NA; D gene: NA; J gene: TRBJ2-3; V gene: TRBV10-2; CDR3 protein: CASSEKGRHTQYF; CDR3 DNA: TGCGCCAGCAGTGAAAAGGGCCGGCATACGCAGTATTTT
clone size: once; D gene: TRBD1; J gene: TRBJ1-2; V gene: TRBV5-1; CDR3 protein: CASRSPNDRGNYGYTF; CDR3 DNA: TGCGCCAGCAGGTCCCCTAATGACAGGGGAAACTATGGCTACACCTTC
clone size: few; D gene: NA; J gene: TRBJ2-2; V gene: TRBV27; CDR3 protein: CASSTKLRLGGGELFF; CDR3 DNA: TGTGCCAGCAGCACTAAACTCCGACTAGGTGGCGGGGAGCTGTTTTTT
clone size: NA; D gene: TRBD1; J gene: TRBJ1-1; V gene: TRBV9; CDR3 protein: CASSKGQEVTEAFF; CDR3 DNA: TGTGCCAGCAGCAAGGGACAGGAAGTCACTGAAGCTTTCTTT
clone size: NA; D gene: TRBD1; J gene: TRBJ2-4; V gene: TRBV5-6; CDR3 protein: CASSRGKQGAGNIQYF; CDR3 DNA: TGTGCCAGCAGTCGGGGAAAACAGGGGGCTGGAAACATTCAGTACTTC
clone size: once; D gene: NA; J gene: TRBJ1-1; V gene: TRBV5-6; CDR3 protein: CASSLTRTEAFF; CDR3 DNA: TGTGCCAGCAGCCTGACCCGGACTGAAGCTTTCTTT
clone size: NA; D gene: NA; J gene: TRBJ1-4; V gene: TRBV2; CDR3 protein: CASSERGEATNEKLFF; CDR3 DNA: TGTGCCAGCAGTGAAAGGGGGGAAGCAACTAATGAAAAACTGTTTTTT
clone size: NA; D gene: TRBD1; J gene: TRBJ1-5; V gene: TRBV7-6; CDR3 protein: CASSSLTGADQPQHF; CDR3 DNA: TGTGCCAGCAGCTCGCTAACAGGGGCCGATCAGCCCCAGCATTTT
clone size: few; D gene: NA; J gene: TRBJ1-1; V gene: TRBV29-1; CDR3 protein: CSVRTGSNTEAFF; CDR3 DNA: TGCAGCGTTAGAACAGGGTCAAACACTGAAGCTTTCTTT
clone size: few; D gene: NA; J gene: TRBJ1-5; V gene: TRBV2; CDR3 protein: CASTYSRSQPQHF; CDR3 DNA: TGTGCCAGCACCTACTCACGCAGTCAGCCCCAGCATTTT
clone size: NA; D gene: NA; J gene: TRBJ1-2; V gene: TRBV5-6; CDR3 protein: CASSWAGVSYGYTF; CDR3 DNA: TGTGCCAGCAGCTGGGCAGGGGTTAGCTATGGCTACACCTTC
clone size: NA; D gene: NA; J gene: TRBJ1-1; V gene: TRBV7-6; CDR3 protein: CASSLETAQLNTEAFF; CDR3 DNA: TGTGCCAGCAGCTTAGAGACAGCCCAGCTGAACACTGAAGCTTTCTTT
clone size: NA; D gene: NA; J gene: TRBJ1-2; V gene: TRBV18; CDR3 protein: CASSPSTSQTAGGYTF; CDR3 DNA: TGTGCCAGCTCACCCAGTACCTCCCAGACGGCGGGTGGCTACACCTTC
clone size: NA; D gene: TRBD1; J gene: TRBJ1-2; V gene: TRBV6-5; CDR3 protein: CASSSSGQGVYGYTF; CDR3 DNA: TGTGCCAGCAGTTCATCCGGACAGGGGGTCTATGGCTACACCTTC
clone size: NA; D gene: NA; J gene: TRBJ2-2; V gene: TRBV5-6; CDR3 protein: CASSLGAGLSGELFF; CDR3 DNA: TGTGCCAGCAGCTTGGGAGCAGGGTTATCCGGGGAGCTGTTTTTT
clone size: NA; D gene: TRBD2; J gene: TRBJ2-1; V gene: TRBV15; CDR3 protein: CATSRDLAGGLNEQFF; CDR3 DNA: TGTGCCACCAGCAGGGATCTAGCGGGGGGCCTTAATGAGCAGTTCTTC
clone size: NA; D gene: NA; J gene: TRBJ2-5; V gene: TRBV7-7; CDR3 protein: CASSFGSQETQYF; CDR3 DNA: TGTGCTAGCAGCTTTGGAAGCCAAGAGACCCAGTACTTC
clone size: NA; D gene: NA; J gene: TRBJ1-5; V gene: TRBV7-8; CDR3 protein: CASSLTDSNQPQHF; CDR3 DNA: TGTGCCAGCAGCTTGACGGATAGCAATCAGCCCCAGCATTTT
clone size: NA; D gene: TRBD1; J gene: TRBJ1-2; V gene: TRBV6-5; CDR3 protein: CASRETGGYGYTF; CDR3 DNA: TGTGCCAGCAGGGAAACAGGGGGCTATGGCTACACCTTC
clone size: NA; D gene: NA; J gene: TRBJ1-2; V gene: TRBV28; CDR3 protein: CASSDPRNPGYGYTF; CDR3 DNA: TGTGCCAGCAGTGACCCCAGGAACCCGGGCTATGGCTACACCTTC
clone size: once; D gene: TRBD1; J gene: TRBJ1-2; V gene: TRBV19; CDR3 protein: CASSPTDRVNYGYTF; CDR3 DNA: TGTGCCAGTAGCCCCACGGACAGGGTGAACTATGGCTACACCTTC
clone size: NA; D gene: TRBD1; J gene: TRBJ1-2; V gene: TRBV25-1; CDR3 protein: CASSGMDREPWGGYTF; CDR3 DNA: TGTGCCAGCAGTGGAATGGACAGGGAACCCTGGGGTGGCTACACCTTC
clone size: once; D gene: TRBD1; J gene: TRBJ2-2; V gene: TRBV6-5; CDR3 protein: CASRIGTANTGELFF; CDR3 DNA: TGTGCCAGCAGAATCGGGACAGCGAACACCGGGGAGCTGTTTTTT
clone size: once; D gene: NA; J gene: TRBJ1-5; V gene: TRBV9; CDR3 protein: CASSPAGTKNQPQHF; CDR3 DNA: TGTGCCAGCAGCCCAGCCGGGACAAAAAATCAGCCCCAGCATTTT
clone size: NA; D gene: TRBD1; J gene: TRBJ1-2; V gene: TRBV6-6; CDR3 protein: CASRDPGTANYGYTF; CDR3 DNA: TGTGCCAGCAGGGATCCTGGGACAGCTAACTATGGCTACACCTTC
clone size: NA; D gene: TRBD2; J gene: TRBJ2-2; V gene: TRBV5-1; CDR3 protein: CASSFGGGAYTGELFF; CDR3 DNA: TGCGCCAGCAGCTTCGGCGGGGGGGCCTACACCGGGGAGCTGTTTTTT
clone size: few; D gene: NA; J gene: TRBJ1-6; V gene: TRBV6-6; CDR3 protein: CASSYGGLEGSPLHF; CDR3 DNA: TGTGCCAGCAGTTACGGAGGGTTGGAAGGATCACCCCTCCACTTT
clone size: NA; D gene: NA; J gene: TRBJ1-2; V gene: TRBV30; CDR3 protein: CAWSGGGEDYGYTF; CDR3 DNA: TGTGCCTGGAGTGGAGGGGGGGAAGACTATGGCTACACCTTC
clone size: NA; D gene: TRBD1; J gene: TRBJ1-2; V gene: TRBV6-6; CDR3 protein: CASSYRIDRDYGYTF; CDR3 DNA: TGTGCCAGCAGTTACCGCATAGACAGGGACTATGGCTACACCTTC
clone size: NA; D gene: NA; J gene: TRBJ1-1; V gene: TRBV19; CDR3 protein: CASRNQGLGAFF; CDR3 DNA: TGTGCCAGTAGAAATCAGGGCCTGGGAGCTTTCTTT
clone size: NA; D gene: NA; J gene: TRBJ1-1; V gene: TRBV7-2; CDR3 protein: CASSLGRVNTEAFF; CDR3 DNA: TGTGCCAGCAGCTTAGGCCGGGTGAACACTGAAGCTTTCTTT
clone size: NA; D gene: NA; J gene: TRBJ1-1; V gene: TRBV5-1; CDR3 protein: CASSLDEGRGTEAFF; CDR3 DNA: TGCGCCAGCAGCTTAGATGAGGGAAGGGGCACTGAAGCTTTCTTT
clone size: NA; D gene: TRBD1; J gene: TRBJ1-6; V gene: TRBV7-8; CDR3 protein: CASSPRDRGSYSPLHF; CDR3 DNA: TGTGCCAGCAGCCCAAGGGACAGGGGGTCGTATTCACCCCTCCACTTT
clone size: NA; D gene: NA; J gene: TRBJ1-2; V gene: TRBV9; CDR3 protein: CASSSEPGTGSRYTF; CDR3 DNA: TGTGCCAGCAGCTCCGAGCCCGGGACGGGAAGTCGCTACACCTTC
clone size: NA; D gene: TRBD1; J gene: TRBJ1-5; V gene: TRBV5-1; CDR3 protein: CASSPQGDGNQPQHF; CDR3 DNA: TGCGCCAGCAGCCCTCAGGGGGATGGCAATCAGCCCCAGCATTTT
clone size: NA; D gene: TRBD1; J gene: TRBJ2-7; V gene: TRBV7-2; CDR3 protein: CASSSRQGVGQYF; CDR3 DNA: TGTGCCAGCAGCTCAAGACAGGGGGTGGGGCAGTACTTC
clone size: NA; D gene: NA; J gene: TRBJ2-3; V gene: TRBV4-3; CDR3 protein: CASSQVPKGQDTQYF; CDR3 DNA: TGCGCCAGCAGCCAAGTGCCCAAGGGCCAAGATACGCAGTATTTT
clone size: NA; D gene: TRBD1; J gene: TRBJ1-1; V gene: TRBV5-4; CDR3 protein: CASSRDSLNTEAFF; CDR3 DNA: TGTGCCAGCAGCCGGGACAGCCTGAACACTGAAGCTTTCTTT
clone size: NA; D gene: TRBD2; J gene: TRBJ2-5; V gene: TRBV2; CDR3 protein: CASSELGLAGETQYF; CDR3 DNA: TGTGCCAGCAGTGAACTGGGACTAGCCGGGGAGACCCAGTACTTC
clone size: NA; D gene: TRBD2; J gene: TRBJ2-5; V gene: TRBV11-3; CDR3 protein: CASSSRTSYQETQYF; CDR3 DNA: TGTGCCAGCAGCTCGCGGACTAGTTATCAAGAGACCCAGTACTTC
clone size: NA; D gene: NA; J gene: TRBJ2-2; V gene: TRBV11-3; CDR3 protein: CASSLDLTAGELFF; CDR3 DNA: TGTGCCAGCAGCTTAGATCTAACTGCCGGGGAGCTGTTTTTT
clone size: NA; D gene: NA; J gene: TRBJ2-1; V gene: TRBV6-6; CDR3 protein: CASSFGLLNNEQFF; CDR3 DNA: TGTGCCAGCAGTTTTGGTCTTCTCAACAATGAGCAGTTCTTC
clone size: NA; D gene: NA; J gene: TRBJ2-7; V gene: TRBV18; CDR3 protein: CASSLSSYEQYF; CDR3 DNA: TGTGCCAGCTCACTCAGCTCCTACGAGCAGTACTTC
clone size: once; D gene: TRBD1; J gene: TRBJ2-3; V gene: TRBV6-1; CDR3 protein: CASMTGATDQTQYF; CDR3 DNA: TGTGCCAGCATGACAGGGGCCACAGATCAGACGCAGTATTTT
clone size: NA; D gene: NA; J gene: TRBJ1-6; V gene: TRBV6-6; CDR3 protein: CASNPWTGNSPLHF; CDR3 DNA: TGTGCCAGCAACCCCTGGACGGGGAATTCACCCCTCCACTTT
clone size: NA; D gene: TRBD1; J gene: TRBJ1-6; V gene: TRBV11-2; CDR3 protein: CASSLGGTGNSPLHF; CDR3 DNA: TGTGCCAGCAGCTTAGGAGGGACAGGGAATTCACCCCTCCACTTT
clone size: NA; D gene: NA; J gene: TRBJ1-6; V gene: TRBV7-6; CDR3 protein: CASSSQQDSPLHF; CDR3 DNA: TGTGCCAGCAGCTCCCAACAGGATTCACCCCTCCACTTT
clone size: NA; D gene: TRBD1; J gene: TRBJ1-1; V gene: TRBV28; CDR3 protein: CASNWQGTGNAFF; CDR3 DNA: TGTGCCAGCAATTGGCAGGGGACAGGGAACGCTTTCTTT